Listed below are T cell receptor beta chains from one sample, sequenced in a study of T cell repertoires in cytomegalovirus infection. One entry per CDR3 protein results from TCRdb running MiXCR on the reads. The sample lists hundreds of thousands of distinct CDR3 sequences, approximately 32% occurring once. For these TCRs, the target antigens are not known. The sample in question was cultured PBMCs, obtained from culture after CMV antigen stimulation. The receptors come from a human donor in good health (CMV status not recorded). Some clones in this sample may be carry-over from other donors' samples. CDR3s include the opening cysteine and the closing phenylalanine or tryptophan. The order of the fields is CDR3 protein, CDR3 DNA, V gene, D gene, clone size, J gene. A D gene is named only where the DNA matches it firmly. Only some rows state a clone size, as once, few, many or a class for expanded clones.

CASSSISGTSYNEQFF | TGTGCCAGCAGTTCCATCAGCGGGACGTCCTACAATGAGCAGTTCTTC | TRBV9 | TRBD2 | many | TRBJ2-1
CASSPPGGSSYNEQFF | TGTGCCAGCAGCCCCCCGGGCGGGAGCTCCTACAATGAGCAGTTCTTC | TRBV7-3 | TRBD2 | many | TRBJ2-1
CASSETGNSYNEQFF | TGTGCCAGCAGCGAGACAGGTAACTCCTACAATGAGCAGTTCTTC | TRBV9 | NA | NA | TRBJ2-1
CASSSHRLAGAGEQYF | TGTGCCAGCAGCTCCCACAGGCTAGCGGGGGCGGGGGAGCAGTACTTC | TRBV5-4 | TRBD2 | few | TRBJ2-7
CSAKMTSENYNEQFF | TGCAGTGCTAAAATGACTAGCGAGAACTACAATGAGCAGTTCTTC | TRBV20-1 | TRBD2 | few | TRBJ2-1
CASSEAYPSNQPQHF | TGTGCCAGCAGTGAAGCGTACCCGAGCAATCAGCCCCAGCATTTT | TRBV2 | NA | NA | TRBJ1-5
CSARSGSSNQPQHF | TGCAGTGCTAGATCAGGGAGTAGCAATCAGCCCCAGCATTTT | TRBV20-1 | NA | once | TRBJ1-5
CASSPQGSRVGGYTF | TGTGCCAGCAGTCCACAGGGGTCCAGAGTCGGGGGCTACACCTTC | TRBV25-1 | TRBD1 | NA | TRBJ1-2
CASRPGQRNSPLHF | TGTGCCAGCAGACCGGGACAGAGGAACTCACCCCTCCACTTT | TRBV27 | TRBD1 | NA | TRBJ1-6
CASSTRTAATEAFF | TGTGCCAGCAGTACCAGGACAGCGGCCACTGAAGCTTTCTTT | TRBV6-2/TRBV6-3 | NA | NA | TRBJ1-1
CASSQGAGSPLHF | TGTGCCAGCAGCCAGGGGGCTGGATCACCCCTCCACTTT | TRBV9 | TRBD1 | NA | TRBJ1-6
CASSQMEGYGYTF | TGTGCCAGCAGCCAAATGGAGGGTTACGGCTACACCTTC | TRBV5-5 | NA | few | TRBJ1-2
CASSSSLGEQYF | TGTGCCAGCAGCTCTTCTCTGGGCGAGCAGTACTTC | TRBV7-3 | NA | NA | TRBJ2-7
CSARVTQGVVYNEQFF | TGCAGTGCTAGAGTTACACAGGGGGTGGTCTACAATGAGCAGTTCTTC | TRBV20-1 | TRBD1 | few | TRBJ2-1
CASSFGRSPSNQPQHF | TGTGCCAGCAGCTTTGGCCGATCGCCTAGCAATCAGCCCCAGCATTTT | TRBV7-2 | NA | NA | TRBJ1-5
CASSALGQGYNEQFF | TGTGCCAGCAGTGCCCTGGGACAGGGGTACAATGAGCAGTTCTTC | TRBV6-1 | TRBD1 | few | TRBJ2-1
CASSPLAGGGQTGELFF | TGTGCCAGCAGCCCCCTAGCGGGAGGGGGTCAAACCGGGGAGCTGTTTTTT | TRBV4-2 | TRBD2 | few | TRBJ2-2
CASSFPQWVTGELFF | TGTGCCAGCAGCTTTCCTCAATGGGTTACCGGGGAGCTGTTTTTT | TRBV7-6 | NA | NA | TRBJ2-2
CASSYNGYTF | TGTGCCAGCAGCTACAATGGCTACACCTTC | TRBV12-3/TRBV12-4 | NA | once | TRBJ1-2
CASSWGGVSGGTEAFF | TGCGCCAGCAGCTGGGGTGGGGTTTCAGGTGGCACTGAAGCTTTCTTT | TRBV5-1 | NA | NA | TRBJ1-1
CAISESELGGFATNEKLFF | TGTGCCATCAGTGAGTCGGAATTGGGCGGGTTCGCAACTAATGAAAAACTGTTTTTT | TRBV10-3 | NA | few | TRBJ1-4
CASSRVEGYNEQFF | TGCGCCAGCAGCCGAGTGGAGGGTTACAATGAGCAGTTCTTC | TRBV4-1 | NA | NA | TRBJ2-1
CSARLDRGQPQHF | TGCAGTGCTAGACTTGACAGGGGGCAGCCCCAGCATTTT | TRBV20-1 | TRBD1 | NA | TRBJ1-5
CASSSGQVVGEKLFF | TGTGCCAGCAGTTCCGGACAGGTCGTCGGTGAAAAACTGTTTTTT | TRBV6-1 | TRBD1 | NA | TRBJ1-4
CASSYGESTEAFF | TGCGCCAGCAGCTACGGGGAGTCGACTGAAGCTTTCTTT | TRBV5-1 | NA | NA | TRBJ1-1
CASSDLAGGTDTQYF | TGTGCCAGCAGTGACCTAGCGGGAGGCACAGATACGCAGTATTTT | TRBV25-1 | TRBD2 | NA | TRBJ2-3
CASSSTPRGGEAFF | TGTGCCAGCAGCTCAACGCCTCGGGGCGGTGAAGCTTTCTTT | TRBV7-3 | NA | NA | TRBJ1-1
CAMASGTGELFF | TGTGCCATGGCCAGTGGCACCGGGGAGCTGTTTTTT | TRBV10-3 | NA | few | TRBJ2-2
CASSPDGPAGLYNEQFF | TGTGCCAGCAGTCCCGATGGACCAGCGGGCCTTTACAATGAGCAGTTCTTC | TRBV12-3/TRBV12-4 | NA | NA | TRBJ2-1
CASSLSGRGRDYGYTF | TGTGCCAGCAGTTTATCTGGCAGGGGGCGCGACTATGGCTACACCTTC | TRBV28 | TRBD1 | NA | TRBJ1-2
CASSIGQNSNQPQHF | TGTGCCAGTAGTATCGGACAGAATAGCAATCAGCCCCAGCATTTT | TRBV19 | NA | once | TRBJ1-5
CASSLGGGFTDTQYF | TGTGCCAGCAGCTTAGGCGGGGGTTTCACAGATACGCAGTATTTT | TRBV11-2 | TRBD2 | NA | TRBJ2-3
CAAVAQGEQFF | TGTGCGGCTGTAGCCCAAGGTGAGCAGTTCTTC | TRBV3-1 | NA | once | TRBJ2-1
CASSLRIRPLGNTEAFF | TGTGCCAGCAGCTTAAGGATCCGGCCTTTGGGGAACACTGAAGCTTTCTTT | TRBV7-3 | NA | many | TRBJ1-1
CASSPPLGSSGANVLTF | TGTGCCAGCAGCCCTCCCCTAGGGAGCTCTGGGGCCAACGTCCTGACTTTC | TRBV7-6 | NA | NA | TRBJ2-6
CASMLQGGDTEAFF | TGTGCCAGCATGCTACAGGGGGGAGACACTGAAGCTTTCTTT | TRBV7-2 | TRBD1 | NA | TRBJ1-1
CASTERVLPKGDTQYF | TGTGCCAGCACCGAGCGGGTTTTACCGAAAGGAGATACGCAGTATTTT | TRBV5-5 | NA | NA | TRBJ2-3
CASSSRGRVLEEQYF | TGTGCCAGCAGCTCGCGGGGACGGGTTCTTGAGGAGCAGTACTTC | TRBV7-8 | NA | few | TRBJ2-7
CASSLWSEQYF | TGTGCCAGCAGCCTCTGGAGCGAGCAGTACTTC | TRBV7-2 | NA | many | TRBJ2-7
CASSLVATGGNTEAFF | TGTGCCAGCAGCTTAGTGGCCACAGGGGGCAACACTGAAGCTTTCTTT | TRBV11-2 | TRBD1 | few | TRBJ1-1
CASSLFSGHWSSYEQYF | TGTGCCAGCAGCCTTTTCTCCGGACATTGGAGCTCCTACGAGCAGTACTTC | TRBV7-6 | NA | NA | TRBJ2-7
CSPTGTSSYEQYF | TGCAGTCCGACCGGGACTAGCTCCTACGAGCAGTACTTC | TRBV20-1 | TRBD2 | NA | TRBJ2-7
CASSRVGRAYEQYF | TGTGCCAGCAGCCGAGTAGGTAGGGCCTACGAGCAGTACTTC | TRBV5-4 | NA | few | TRBJ2-7
CASSQGTMVGTEAFF | TGTGCCAGCAGTCAAGGAACAATGGTTGGCACTGAAGCTTTCTTT | TRBV28 | NA | few | TRBJ1-1
CASSLNPATSGANVLTF | TGTGCCAGCAGCTTAAATCCAGCGACCTCTGGGGCCAACGTCCTGACTTTC | TRBV11-2 | NA | few | TRBJ2-6
CASSLVNGGTNQPQHF | TGTGCCAGCAGCTTAGTCAACGGGGGGACCAATCAGCCCCAGCATTTT | TRBV7-9 | NA | few | TRBJ1-5
CSASGLLFNSHETQYF | TGCAGTGCCTCGGGACTATTATTTAACTCACACGAGACCCAGTACTTC | TRBV20-1 | TRBD2 | few | TRBJ2-5
CASSLQGRNTEAFF | TGTGCCAGCAGCCTACAGGGAAGGAACACTGAAGCTTTCTTT | TRBV7-9 | NA | many | TRBJ1-1
CASSEREGAQPQHF | TGTGCCAGCAGTGAAAGGGAGGGGGCTCAGCCCCAGCATTTT | TRBV6-1 | TRBD1 | NA | TRBJ1-5
CSAFRAGSYEQYF | TGCAGCGCTTTCCGGGCAGGGTCCTACGAGCAGTACTTC | TRBV29-1 | NA | NA | TRBJ2-7
CASSPHSTDTQYF | TGTGCCAGCTCACCACATAGCACAGATACGCAGTATTTT | TRBV18 | NA | few | TRBJ2-3
CASSDGGGRGAF | TGTGCCAGCAGTGACGGGGGTGGGAGAGGAGCCTTC | TRBV2 | NA | NA | TRBJ1-2
CASSLWAAGLGETQYF | TGTGCCAGCAGCCTTTGGGCCGCAGGGTTAGGGGAGACCCAGTACTTC | TRBV7-9 | NA | NA | TRBJ2-5